The 5 T cell receptor beta chains reported below all come from one sample, sequenced in a study of T cells after yellow fever vaccination. Using its own MiXCR run on the 5' RACE reads, TCRdb lists one record per CDR3 protein. In the table there are nearly 300,000 distinct CDR3 sequences, approximately 10% of which are singletons. Source: CD4+ T cells sorted from PBMCs, taken 5 days after the yellow fever booster vaccination. The receptors come from a young man who received the YFV17D yellow fever vaccine.

This clonotype was seen many times. J is TRBJ2-5 and V is TRBV3-1, with a tentative D call TRBD2 (6 bases). The CDR3 has 14 residues. The germline V gene has CDR1 LGHDT and CDR2 YNNKEL (reference sequence). The V end lost 6 bases, the J end lost 4 bases, and 15 bases lay between the germline ends. CDR3 region: CASSPGEGLETQYF. In DNA form, the CDR3 reads TGTGCCAGCAGTCCGGGAGAAGGGTTAGAGACCCAGTACTTC.

J is TRBJ1-6 and V is TRBV7-9; D uncertain. The ends were cut back, 11 bases at V and 11 bases at J, with 10 bases in the middle. Germline V gene data show CDR1 as SEHNR and CDR2 as FQNEAQ (reference sequence). This CDR3 region has 10 residues. The CDR3 nucleotides read TGTGCCGCGGGCGTACCACCCCTCCACTTT. It translates to CAAGVPPLHF.

V is TRBV19 and J is TRBJ1-2; tentative D call: TRBD1 (5 bases). Germline CDR1 LNHDA, CDR2 SQIVND (reference sequence). CDR3 length: 15 residues. The V end lost 4 bases, the J end lost 5 bases, and 17 bases lay between the germline ends. CDR3 nucleotides: TGTGCCAGTAGTAGCCTGACAGCCGGGGAGTATGGCTACACCTTC. Its translation: CASSSLTAGEYGYTF.

This clonotype was counted a few times. The rearrangement links TRBV3-1 to TRBJ1-2; 9 bases line up with TRBD1. Germline CDR1 LGHDT, CDR2 YNNKEL (reference sequence). CDR3 length: 13 residues. V gave up 3 bases and J gave up 9 bases; unmatched junction bases: 5. The CDR3 DNA reads as TGTGCCAGCAGCCAGGGACAGGGTAGAAGCTACACCTTC. This codes for CASSQGQGRSYTF.

In its sample, this clonotype was seen many times. V usage is TRBV18 and J usage is TRBJ2-7; no clear D. The CDR3 is made up of 12 amino acids. Germline V lookup: CDR1 KGHSH, CDR2 LQKENI. V was cut by 3 bases and J by 0 bases, with 3 bases left in between. The CDR3 region has the DNA TGTGCCAGCTCACCCGGCTCCTACGAGCAGTACGTC. Translated, it gives CASSPGSYEQYV.